These T cell receptor beta chains were read from a single sample in a study of OX40 agonist ivuxolimab in advanced cancers. The protocol was immunoSEQ multiplex PCR, while the TCRdb copy is restricted to in-frame clones and leaves out a portion. Of 20,000 or so clones listed, 86% are singletons. The sample was CD4+ or CD8+ T cells sorted from blood, taken in a trial of the OX40 agonist ivuxolimab. The receptors here all came from an adult with an advanced solid tumor such as melanoma, head and neck, liver or kidney cancer. The CDR3 runs from the conserved cysteine through the conserved F or W. A D gene is named only where the DNA matches it firmly. Clone size is shown for a subset of rows, as once, few, many or a class of expanded clone.

>TRBV7-9|-|-|TRBJ1-1
TGTGCCAGCAGCCCTACAGGGAGAGGGAACACTGAAGCTTTCTTT
CASSPTGRGNTEAFF
>TRBV28|-|-|TRBJ1-4
TGTGCCAGCAGTTTATCTGGACCCGTAGAAAAACTGTTTTTT
CASSLSGPVEKLFF
>TRBV27|-|once|TRBJ2-2
TGTGCCAGCAGTTTAAGTTACAGGACAAAAAACACCGGGGAGCTGTTTTTT
CASSLSYRTKNTGELFF
>TRBV6-5|TRBD1|-|TRBJ2-7
TGTGCCAGCAGTTTATTACCAGGACAGGGCCCCTACGAGCAGTACTTC
CASSLLPGQGPYEQYF
>TRBV9|-|hyperexpanded|TRBJ1-1
TGTGCCAGCAGCGTAGAAGGGGAGGGCCGAACTGAAGCTTTCTTT
CASSVEGEGRTEAFF
>TRBV5-1|-|once|TRBJ2-7
TGCGCCAGCAGCTTGGAGTGGGCCACTACCTACGAGCAGTACTTC
CASSLEWATTYEQYF
>TRBV4-1|TRBD1|-|TRBJ1-2
TGCGCCAGCAGCCAAGTAGGGACAGCCTATGGCTACACCTTC
CASSQVGTAYGYTF
>TRBV15|-|-|TRBJ2-3
TGTGCCACCAGCCCTGAGGGAACTAGTAAAGATACGCAGTATTTT
CATSPEGTSKDTQYF
>TRBV2|-|-|TRBJ2-2
TGTGCCAGCAGTTCCGCAGGGCGGGGGGAGCTGTTTTTT
CASSSAGRGELFF
>TRBV10-3|-|-|TRBJ1-5
TGTGCCATCAGTGAGGGAGGGTTCAATCAGCCCCAGCATTTT
CAISEGGFNQPQHF
>TRBV27|-|-|TRBJ2-7
TGTGCCAGCAGTCCAGGCCCCTCCGACTACGAGCAGTACTTC
CASSPGPSDYEQYF
>TRBV10-1|TRBD1|-|TRBJ2-1
TGCGCCAGCAGTGAGTTTGTTATCCGGGACAGCCCCAACAATGAGCAGTTCTTC
CASSEFVIRDSPNNEQFF
>TRBV19|TRBD1|-|TRBJ1-2
TGTGCCAGTAGTATCCGAGGGGGCGCGTTGTATGGCTACACCTTC
CASSIRGGALYGYTF
>TRBV29-1|-|-|TRBJ2-7
TGCAGCGTCGACGGACCCGTAGGTTACGAGCAGTACTTC
CSVDGPVGYEQYF
>TRBV5-4|-|-|TRBJ1-4
TGTGCCAGCAGCTCAGTATTGGATGAAAAACTGTTTTTT
CASSSVLDEKLFF
>TRBV7-9|TRBD1|-|TRBJ2-3
TGTGCCAGCAGCCCAAGGACGACAGGGGGCGCGACAGATACGCAGTATTTT
CASSPRTTGGATDTQYF